This T cell receptor (beta chain) was obtained from a study of CD8+ T cells in alopecia areata. Study summary: Tofacitinib continued for 6 to 18 months and was then withheld for 6 months.

This clone was seen a few times. Its target is unknown. An end of the junction differs from the germline gene, which may be a read error. Points from the study as a whole: Tissue-resident alphabeta T cells belonging to normal skin likewise get sequenced within scalp specimens. On tofacitinib, scalp and blood still held many of the expanded lesional clones.

CDR1 and CDR2 from the germline V gene are SEHNR and FQNEAQ (reference sequence). The CDR3 covers 11 residues. Treatment noted: oral pan-JAK inhibitor, 5-10 mg twice daily. Lesional scalp punch biopsies and peripheral blood came from alopecia areata patients. Reverse transcribed after extraction, RNA yielded cDNA as the sequencing template. TCRdb's table, derived via immunoSEQ multiplex PCR, lists solely in-frame clones and lacks some. The repertoire consists of more than 90,000 clones, with just under 60% occurring once and the leading ten covering over 15%. The source material was CD8+ T cells sorted from blood, sampled at approximately week 60, from a patient treated with tofacitinib. This clonotype was sampled from a human donor with alopecia areata. The J gene is TRBJ2-3, the V gene TRBV7-9; 7 bases map to TRBD2. The CDR3 sequence: CASSLGRDYRF. DNA of the CDR3: TGTGCCAGCAGCTTGGGGCGGGACTACCGATTT. Full variable domain (outside the CDR3, taken from reference TRBV7-9 and TRBJ2-3): DTGVSQNPRHKITKRGQNVTFRCDPISEHNRLYWYRQTLGQGPEFLTYFQNEAQLEKSRLLSDRFSAERPKGSFSTLEIQRTEQGDSAMYLCASSLGRDYRFGPGTRLTVL.